This TCR beta chain was retrieved from a study of blood T cell repertoires in COVID-19. Study overall: The origin of the acute and convalescent COVID-19 samples was the United States, Italy and Spain. T cells, B-cell-depleted T cells, or PBMCs supplied cDNA or gDNA.

CDR1 and CDR2 (germline): SGHRS, YFSETQ. CDR3 size: 13 residues. The ends were cut back, 4 bases at V and 4 bases at J, with 8 bases in the middle. Original processing notes: By means of reference gene primer amplification, nucleated cell counts were estimated. Profiling relied on immunoSEQ multiplex PCR, and the TCRdb table lists in-frame clones only, not all of them. For V, J and clone size, that table is used; D and trimming come from the DNA. The sample has 150,000 to 200,000 clones, 70% to 90% seen once. The sample consisted of peripheral blood. The V and J genes are TRBV5-1 and TRBJ2-2, with a tentative D call TRBD2 (6 bases). The origin of this receptor is a man between 70 and 80 years old with active or convalescent COVID-19. The CDR3 loop is CASSVGGTGELFF. The CDR3 DNA is TGCGCCAGCAGCGTCGGGGGCACCGGGGAGCTGTTTTTT.